This entry is about one T cell receptor (beta chain). Authors' data handling: Estimated nucleated cell counts came from reference gene primer amplification. Repertoires were generated with immunoSEQ multiplex PCR, while TCRdb's copy carries only in-frame clones and drops some. V, J and clone size derive from that table, while D and trimming were established from the DNA sequence. The table has some 260,000 clones, over 75% seen once. Germline V lookup: CDR1 SGHDT, CDR2 YYEEEE. Trimming left V 0 bases short and J 4 bases short, with 7 bases between. CDR3 length: 14 amino acids. The data originate from a study of blood T cell repertoires in COVID-19. The wider study: Material from acute and convalescent COVID-19 was sourced from the United States, Italy and Spain. Sources were T cells, B-cell-depleted T cells, or PBMCs; the material itself was cDNA or gDNA.

The receptor was isolated from a woman between 65 and 79 years old with COVID-19, enrolled during active disease. Sequencing was done on a sample of peripheral blood. The genes are TRBV5-6 and TRBJ1-4; D gene unclear. The CDR3 DNA is TGTGCCAGCAGCTTGGAGTCGGTTAATGAAAAACTGTTTTTT. Its translation is CASSLESVNEKLFF.